This T cell receptor (beta chain) was sequenced during a study of blood T cell repertoires in COVID-19. Assay used: immunoSEQ multiplex PCR; TCRdb lists only in-frame clones, some missing. The sample has around 180,000 clones; approximately 73% are singletons. This clonotype was obtained from a woman between 50 and 59 years old with acute COVID-19. The sample was PBMCs or T cells enriched from blood (not recorded which).

Here the CDR3 DNA reads TGTGCCAGCAGCCCAGGGTCCCAGGCCGGTGAAAAACTGTTTTTT. This encodes CASSPGSQAGEKLFF. The chain joins TRBV7-9 to TRBJ1-4, with a weak D call TRBD1 (5 bases). Germline V gene sequence: CDR1 SEHNR, CDR2 FQNEAQ (reference sequence). Trimming removed 5 bases from V and 7 bases from J, with 17 bases in between. This CDR3 comprises 15 residues.